A selection of T cell receptor beta chains follows, all from one sample in a study of early T cells in non-severe SARS-CoV-2 infection. Each CDR3 protein is one row after TCRdb ran MiXCR on the 5' RACE reads. The sample carries about 27,000 distinct CDR3 sequences, about 5% recorded once. Sequencing was performed on whole blood. Source of these receptors: an adult who was a healthcare worker with PCR-confirmed SARS-CoV-2 infection or an uninfected control (not recorded which). CDR3s include the opening cysteine and the closing phenylalanine or tryptophan. Each record gives: V gene, D gene, clone size, J gene, CDR3 DNA, CDR3 protein. A D gene is named only where the DNA matches it firmly. Where a row states a size, it is once, few, many or the class of an expanded clone; other rows omit it.

TRBV19,.,few,TRBJ2-3,TGTGCCAGTAGTATTCACGGTCGGGACAGCACAGATACGCAGTATTTT,CASSIHGRDSTDTQYF
TRBV5-4,.,many,TRBJ1-2,TGTGCCAGCACCCCGCGGGGGCGCGGTGGCTACACCTTC,CASTPRGRGGYTF
TRBV3-1,.,many,TRBJ1-3,TGTGCCAGCAGCCCGCAAGGGATCTCTGGAAACACCATATATTTT,CASSPQGISGNTIYF
TRBV5-4,.,many,TRBJ2-1,TGTGCCAGCAGCTTGGGGTACGGTGAGCAGTTCTTC,CASSLGYGEQFF
TRBV3-1,.,few,TRBJ2-3,TGTGCCAGCAGGCTTAGCGGTTTTTGGGGTACGCAGTATTTT,CASRLSGFWGTQYF
TRBV6-2/TRBV6-3,TRBD1,.,TRBJ2-7,TGTGCCAGCAGTAGAATCGGGACAGGACTCTGGGAGCAGTACTTC,CASSRIGTGLWEQYF
TRBV7-8,.,many,TRBJ2-4,TGTGCCAGCAGGCCAGGACTAGGGGGGCGTCAAAACATTCAGTACTTC,CASRPGLGGRQNIQYF
TRBV5-1,.,few,TRBJ1-4,TGCGCCAGCAGCCGTACGGGAAATGAAAAACTGTTTTTT,CASSRTGNEKLFF
TRBV5-1,.,few,TRBJ2-2,TGCGCCAGCAGCTTGGCGAGGGGAGAGAACACCGGGGAGCTGTTTTTT,CASSLARGENTGELFF
TRBV11-2,.,many,TRBJ1-3,TGTGCCAGCAGCTCGAGACGGAGAGCCTCTGGAAACACCATATATTTT,CASSSRRRASGNTIYF
TRBV9,TRBD1,medium-sized,TRBJ2-7,TGTGCCAGCAGCCCCCCCGGACAGGGGATAAGCGAGCAGTACTTC,CASSPPGQGISEQYF
TRBV11-2,.,.,TRBJ2-2,TGTGCCAGCAGCTTAGGGGCCGGGGAGCTGTTTTTT,CASSLGAGELFF
TRBV5-1,.,.,TRBJ2-2,TGCGCCAGCAGCCTGACGGGGGCGGGGGCCCTCTCTGAGGAGCTGTTTTTT,CASSLTGAGALSEELFF
TRBV29-1,TRBD1,few,TRBJ1-4,TGCAGCGTTCGAAACAGGGGGCCTAATGAAAAACTGTTTTTT,CSVRNRGPNEKLFF
TRBV11-2,.,many,TRBJ1-1,TGTGCCAGCAGCTTAGGGATGGGCAAAACGAACACTGAAGCTTTCTTT,CASSLGMGKTNTEAFF
TRBV5-6,TRBD1,medium-sized,TRBJ2-4,TGTGCCAGCAGCTGGAAGGGGACAGGGAAAAACATTCAGTACTTC,CASSWKGTGKNIQYF
TRBV7-2,.,few,TRBJ2-7,TGTGCCAGCAGCTTAGGGACGGCGACCTACGAGCAGTACTTC,CASSLGTATYEQYF
TRBV7-9,TRBD1,many,TRBJ2-6,TGTGCCAGCAGGTCCGGGACAGGGGATGGGGCCAACGTCCTGACTTTC,CASRSGTGDGANVLTF
TRBV11-2,.,medium-sized,TRBJ2-2,TGTGCCAGCAGCATGACCAGAACCGGGGAGCTGTTTTTT,CASSMTRTGELFF
TRBV15,.,many,TRBJ2-1,TGTGCCACCAGCAGTCTAGTGGGCGATGAGCAGTTCTTC,CATSSLVGDEQFF
TRBV6-1,.,many,TRBJ2-1,TGTGCCAGCAGTGACCCTTACACAGAGCAGTTCTTC,CASSDPYTEQFF
TRBV7-2,.,many,TRBJ2-3,TGTGCCAGCAGCTTATACGGTCGGCGAAACCCCACAGATACGCAGTATTTT,CASSLYGRRNPTDTQYF
TRBV5-1,TRBD2,many,TRBJ2-7,TGCGCCAGCAAGACTAGCGGGACTTTGGAGCAGTACTTC,CASKTSGTLEQYF
TRBV12-3/TRBV12-4,.,many,TRBJ1-3,TGTGCCAGCAGTTTAGAAGGAAACACCATATATTTT,CASSLEGNTIYF
TRBV19,.,many,TRBJ2-2,TGTGCCAGTAGTATAGTTCTCGCAGCCACCGGGGAGCTGTTTTTT,CASSIVLAATGELFF
TRBV18,.,medium-sized,TRBJ2-7,TGTGCCAGCTCACCGCGGGGCGAGACCTACGAGCAGTACTTC,CASSPRGETYEQYF
TRBV7-9,.,.,TRBJ2-2,TGTGCCAGCACCCCTCTCGGGCCCGGGGAGCTGTTTTTT,CASTPLGPGELFF
TRBV3-1,TRBD1,many,TRBJ2-5,TGTGCCAGCAGCCTCCGGACAGGGGGTTGGGAGACCCAGTACTTC,CASSLRTGGWETQYF
TRBV7-2,.,many,TRBJ2-7,TGTGCCAGCAGCTTAGGGGGCCCGGGCGAGCAGTACTTC,CASSLGGPGEQYF
TRBV6-1,.,.,TRBJ1-5,TGTGCCAGCAGTGTGTTGCGGGGGATCATGAGTAATCAGCCCCAGCATTTT,CASSVLRGIMSNQPQHF
TRBV4-3,.,many,TRBJ2-6,TGCGCCAGCAGCCAAGATGGTGGGGCTGGGGCCAACGTCCTGACTTTC,CASSQDGGAGANVLTF
TRBV6-2/TRBV6-3,.,few,TRBJ1-4,TGTGCCAGCAGTTGGACAACAACTAATGAAAAACTGTTTTTT,CASSWTTTNEKLFF
TRBV5-1,.,many,TRBJ1-1,TGCGCCAGCAGCCTGGATTGGGGGCGCACTGAAGCTTTCTTT,CASSLDWGRTEAFF
TRBV18,TRBD1,few,TRBJ2-2,TGTGCCAGCTCACCAAGACAGGGTGTGAACACCGGGGAGCTGTTTTTT,CASSPRQGVNTGELFF
TRBV7-2,.,few,TRBJ2-5,TGTGCCAGCAGCTTAGAGATAGAGACCCAGTACTTC,CASSLEIETQYF
TRBV12-3/TRBV12-4,.,many,TRBJ2-1,TGTGCCAGCAGCCGTACAAGTGACAATGAGCAGTTCTTC,CASSRTSDNEQFF
TRBV6-5,.,many,TRBJ1-4,TGTGCCAGCAGCCGGACAGCAACTAATGAAAAACTGTTTTTT,CASSRTATNEKLFF